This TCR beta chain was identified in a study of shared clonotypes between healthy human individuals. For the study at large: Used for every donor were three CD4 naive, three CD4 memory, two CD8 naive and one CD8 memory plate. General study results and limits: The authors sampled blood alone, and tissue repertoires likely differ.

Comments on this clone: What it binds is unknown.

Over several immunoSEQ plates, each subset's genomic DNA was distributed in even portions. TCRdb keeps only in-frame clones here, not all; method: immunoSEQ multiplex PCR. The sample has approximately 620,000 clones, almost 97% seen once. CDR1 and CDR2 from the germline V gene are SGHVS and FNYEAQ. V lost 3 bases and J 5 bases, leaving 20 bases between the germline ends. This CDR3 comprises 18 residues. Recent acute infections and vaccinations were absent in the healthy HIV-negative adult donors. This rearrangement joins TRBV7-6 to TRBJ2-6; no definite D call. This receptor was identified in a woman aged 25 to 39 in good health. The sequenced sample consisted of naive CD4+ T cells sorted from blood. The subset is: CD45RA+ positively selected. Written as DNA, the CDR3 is TGTGCCAGCAGCTTGTACACAATCTCACAAAGTCGGGCCAACGTCCTGACTTTC. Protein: CASSLYTISQSRANVLTF.